This T cell receptor (beta chain) was captured by sequencing in a study of control samples from healthy donors and cancer patients. The data were produced by immunoSEQ multiplex PCR, yet TCRdb's version contains in-frame clones alone and is incomplete. Among over 150,000 clones, over 90% were seen once, and the ten largest hold 0.85% to 1.3%. This CDR3 comprises 15 residues. The germline V and J ends were trimmed by 1 base and 3 bases, with 12 bases remaining between them. Germline V gene data show CDR1 as SGHTA and CDR2 as FQGNSA. The V and J genes are TRBV7-2 and TRBJ1-1; D remains ambiguous. This TCR came from a young woman in good health. The sample comprised blood. This CDR3 is CASSLGAGWDTEAFF. CDR3 nucleotide sequence: TGTGCCAGCAGCTTAGGAGCGGGGTGGGACACTGAAGCTTTCTTT.